This record covers a single T cell receptor (beta chain). The antigen is unknown. This sample is drawn from a study of OX40 agonist ivuxolimab in advanced cancers. Germline trimming cut 6 bases from V and 2 bases from J; bases unmatched to any gene: 15. Germline V lookup: CDR1 MGHRA, CDR2 YSYEKL. The CDR3 length is 17 residues. Overall study results and limits: In general, CD8+ T cells held more expanded clones than CD4+ did, on average.

TCRdb keeps only in-frame clones here, not all; method: immunoSEQ multiplex PCR. The sample includes tens of thousands of clones, 80% to 90% of them seen just once. The chain uses TRBV4-1 and TRBJ2-7; 8 nucleotides agree with TRBD1. The TCR originated in an adult with an advanced solid tumor such as melanoma, head and neck, liver or kidney cancer. The material was CD4+ or CD8+ T cells sorted from blood, obtained in a trial of the OX40 agonist ivuxolimab. This CDR3 is CASSPTEGRGLTYEQYF. CDR3 in DNA: TGCGCCAGCAGTCCGACGGAAGGCAGGGGGCTGACCTACGAGCAGTACTTC.